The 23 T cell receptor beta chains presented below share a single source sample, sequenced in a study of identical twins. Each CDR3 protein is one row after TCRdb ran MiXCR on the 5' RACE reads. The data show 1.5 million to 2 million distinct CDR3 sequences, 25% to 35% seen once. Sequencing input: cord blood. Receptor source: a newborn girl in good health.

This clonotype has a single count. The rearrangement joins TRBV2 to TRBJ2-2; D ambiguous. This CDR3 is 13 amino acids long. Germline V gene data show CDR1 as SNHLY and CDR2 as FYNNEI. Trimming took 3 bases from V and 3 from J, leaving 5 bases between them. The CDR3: CASSEGDTGELFF. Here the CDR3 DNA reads TGTGCCAGCAGTGAGGGTGACACCGGGGAGCTGTTTTTT.

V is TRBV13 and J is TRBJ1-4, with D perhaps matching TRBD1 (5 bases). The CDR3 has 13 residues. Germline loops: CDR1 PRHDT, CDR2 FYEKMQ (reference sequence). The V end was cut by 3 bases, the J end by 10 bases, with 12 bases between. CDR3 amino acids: CASSFGWGGKLFF. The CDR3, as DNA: TGTGCCAGCAGCTTTGGATGGGGCGGAAAACTGTTTTTT.

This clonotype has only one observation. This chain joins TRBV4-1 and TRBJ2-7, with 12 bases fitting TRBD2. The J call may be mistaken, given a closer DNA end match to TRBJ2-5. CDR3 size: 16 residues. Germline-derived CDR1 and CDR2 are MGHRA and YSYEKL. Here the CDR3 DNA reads TGCGCCAGCAGCCATACCCGACTAGCGGGGGCGGAGACCCAGTACTTC. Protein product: CASSHTRLAGAETQYF.

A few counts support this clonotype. The CDR3 DNA is TGCAGTGCTAGAGCGCCTTGGGGGGGGCGGGATAGGCACAATGAGCAGTTCTTC. This gives the protein CSARAPWGGRDRHNEQFF. The chain couples TRBV20-1 to TRBJ2-1, with a possible D match to TRBD2 (7 bases). The V end was cut by 1 base, the J end by 5 bases, with 24 bases between. This CDR3 is 18 amino acids long. Looked up from germline, CDR1 is DFQATT and CDR2 is SNEGSKA (reference sequence).

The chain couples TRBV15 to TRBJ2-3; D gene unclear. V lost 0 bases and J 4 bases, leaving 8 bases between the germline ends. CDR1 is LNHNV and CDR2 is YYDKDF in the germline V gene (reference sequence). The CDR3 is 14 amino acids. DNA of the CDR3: TGTGCCACCAGCAGAGAGGCAGGCCCAGATACGCAGTATTTT. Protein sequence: CATSREAGPDTQYF.

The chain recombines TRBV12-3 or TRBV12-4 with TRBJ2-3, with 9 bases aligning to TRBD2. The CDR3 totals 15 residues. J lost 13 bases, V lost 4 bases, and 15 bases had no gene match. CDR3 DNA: TGTGCCAGCAGTTCCGTAGCGGGGGCAACAGATGTGGAGTATTTT. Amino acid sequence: CASSSVAGATDVEYF.

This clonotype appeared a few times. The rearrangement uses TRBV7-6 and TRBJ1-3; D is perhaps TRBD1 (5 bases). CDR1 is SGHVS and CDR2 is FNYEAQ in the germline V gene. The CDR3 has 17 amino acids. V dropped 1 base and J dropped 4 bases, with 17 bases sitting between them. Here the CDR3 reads CASSLEGVQGRGNTIYF. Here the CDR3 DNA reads TGTGCCAGCAGCTTAGAGGGTGTGCAGGGAAGGGGAAACACCATATATTTT.

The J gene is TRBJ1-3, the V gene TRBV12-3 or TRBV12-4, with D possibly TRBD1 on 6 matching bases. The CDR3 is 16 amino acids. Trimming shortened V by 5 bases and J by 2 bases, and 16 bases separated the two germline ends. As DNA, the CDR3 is TGTGCCAGCAGTCCCTGGGGCAGGGGTACTGGAAACACCATATATTTT. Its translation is CASSPWGRGTGNTIYF.

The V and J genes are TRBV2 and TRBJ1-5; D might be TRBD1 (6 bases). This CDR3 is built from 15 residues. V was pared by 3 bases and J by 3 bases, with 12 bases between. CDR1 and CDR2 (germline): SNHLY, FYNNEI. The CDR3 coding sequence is TGTGCCAGCAGTGATCAGGGGATAGTCAATCAGCCCCAGCATTTT. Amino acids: CASSDQGIVNQPQHF.

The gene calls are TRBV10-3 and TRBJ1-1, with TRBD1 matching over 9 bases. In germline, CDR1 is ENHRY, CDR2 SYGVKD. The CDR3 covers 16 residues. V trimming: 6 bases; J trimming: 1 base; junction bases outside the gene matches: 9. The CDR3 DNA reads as TGTGCCATCAGGAGTACAGGGGGCGGTCGGAACACTGAAGCTTTCTTT. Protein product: CAIRSTGGGRNTEAFF.

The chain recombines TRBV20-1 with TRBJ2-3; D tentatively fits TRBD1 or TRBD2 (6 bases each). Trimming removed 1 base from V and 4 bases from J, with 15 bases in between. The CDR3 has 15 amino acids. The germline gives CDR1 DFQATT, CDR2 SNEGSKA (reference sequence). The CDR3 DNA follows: TGCAGTGCTAGAGCGGGGGCACTTGCTTCAGATACGCAGTATTTT. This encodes CSARAGALASDTQYF.

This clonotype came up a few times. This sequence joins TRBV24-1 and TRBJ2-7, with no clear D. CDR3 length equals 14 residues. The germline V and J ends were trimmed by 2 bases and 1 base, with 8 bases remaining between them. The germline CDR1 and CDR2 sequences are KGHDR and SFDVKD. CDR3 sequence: CATSDSLVSYEQYF. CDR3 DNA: TGTGCCACCAGTGATTCTCTCGTATCCTACGAGCAGTACTTC.

CDR3 DNA: TGTGCCAGCGACAGCAGCTCCTACGAGCAGTACTTC. Its protein is CASDSSSYEQYF. The V and J genes are TRBV2 and TRBJ2-7, with D perhaps matching TRBD1 (5 bases). The CDR3 length is 12 residues. V dropped 8 bases and J dropped 0 bases, with 8 bases sitting between them. Per germline, CDR1 SNHLY and CDR2 FYNNEI.

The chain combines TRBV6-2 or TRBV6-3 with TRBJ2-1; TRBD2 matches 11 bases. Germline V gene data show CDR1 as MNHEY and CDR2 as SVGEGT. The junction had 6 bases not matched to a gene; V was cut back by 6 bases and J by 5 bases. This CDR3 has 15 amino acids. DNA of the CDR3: TGTGCCAGCAGACCCACTAGCGGGAGAAACAATGAGCAGTTCTTC. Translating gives CASRPTSGRNNEQFF.

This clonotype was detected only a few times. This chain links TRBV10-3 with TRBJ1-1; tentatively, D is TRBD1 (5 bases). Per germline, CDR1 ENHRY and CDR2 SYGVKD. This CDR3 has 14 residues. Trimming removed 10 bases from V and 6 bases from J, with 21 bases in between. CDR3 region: CATSGDGGRAEAFF. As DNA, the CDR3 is TGTGCCACCTCTGGGGACGGCGGTCGGGCTGAAGCTTTCTTT.

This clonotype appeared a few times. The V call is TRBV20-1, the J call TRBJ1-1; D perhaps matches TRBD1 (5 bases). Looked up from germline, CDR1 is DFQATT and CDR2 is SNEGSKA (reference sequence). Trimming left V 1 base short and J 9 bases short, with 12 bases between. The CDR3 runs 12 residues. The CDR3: CSARVRTTKAFF. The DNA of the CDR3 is TGCAGTGCTAGAGTAAGGACAACTAAAGCTTTCTTT.

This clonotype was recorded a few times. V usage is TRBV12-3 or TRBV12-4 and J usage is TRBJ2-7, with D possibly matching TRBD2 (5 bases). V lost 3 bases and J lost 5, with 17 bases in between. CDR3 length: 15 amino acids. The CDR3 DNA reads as TGTGCCAGCAGTTTTCCCCGAGGGCTAGGGCACGAGCAGTACTTC. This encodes CASSFPRGLGHEQYF.

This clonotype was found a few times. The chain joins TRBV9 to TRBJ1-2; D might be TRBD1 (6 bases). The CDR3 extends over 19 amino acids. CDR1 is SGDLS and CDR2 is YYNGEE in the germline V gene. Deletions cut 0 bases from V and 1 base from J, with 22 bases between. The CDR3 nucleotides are TGTGCCAGCAGCGTAGGGGTGATACCACAGGGCGGACTTAACTATGGCTACACCTTC. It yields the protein CASSVGVIPQGGLNYGYTF.

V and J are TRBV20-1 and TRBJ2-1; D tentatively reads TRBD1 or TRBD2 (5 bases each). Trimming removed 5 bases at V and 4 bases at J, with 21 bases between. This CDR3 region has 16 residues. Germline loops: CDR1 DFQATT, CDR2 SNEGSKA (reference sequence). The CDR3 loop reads CSALPNRDALYNEQFF. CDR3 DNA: TGCAGTGCTCTTCCTAACCGGGACGCCCTTTACAATGAGCAGTTCTTC.

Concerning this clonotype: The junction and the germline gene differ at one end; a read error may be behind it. CDR3 nucleotide sequence: TGCAGTGGTAGACGGAGGGGGGGCCAGGGCTACACCTTC. This sequence encodes CSGRRRGGQGYTF. The V gene is TRBV20-1, the J gene TRBJ1-2; a weak D match, TRBD1 (6 bases). Germline lookup yields CDR1 DFQATT and CDR2 SNEGSKA (reference sequence). The CDR3 length is 13 residues.

The CDR3 bases are TGTGCCAGCAGTACAAGGAGTCCCAGGAACATTCAGTACTTC. It is translated as CASSTRSPRNIQYF. V usage is TRBV12-3 or TRBV12-4 and J usage is TRBJ2-4; the D is unclear. With 5 bases removed from V and 7 bases from J, the gap between germline ends came to 15 bases. The CDR3 runs to 14 residues.

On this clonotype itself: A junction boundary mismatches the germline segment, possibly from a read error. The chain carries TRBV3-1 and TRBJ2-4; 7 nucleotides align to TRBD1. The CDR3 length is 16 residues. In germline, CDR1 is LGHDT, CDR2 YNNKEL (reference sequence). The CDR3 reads CASSQERGPAENTQYF. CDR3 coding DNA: TGTGCCAGCAGCCAGGAGAGGGGGCCAGCCGAAAACACTCAGTACTTC.

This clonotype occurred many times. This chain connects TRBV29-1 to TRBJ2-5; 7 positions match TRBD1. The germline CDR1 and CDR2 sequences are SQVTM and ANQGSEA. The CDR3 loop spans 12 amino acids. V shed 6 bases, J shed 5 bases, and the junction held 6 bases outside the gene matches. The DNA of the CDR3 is TGCAGCGTGAGGACAGGAACCGAGACCCAGTACTTC. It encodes CSVRTGTETQYF.